This T cell receptor (beta chain) was obtained from a study of T cell changes during pregnancy in multiple sclerosis. The CDR3 spans 13 residues. Per germline, CDR1 ENHRY and CDR2 SYGVKD. The J segment lost 4 bases and the V segment lost 8 bases, leaving 5 bases of the junction unmatched. TCRdb's copy holds only in-frame clones and misses some; the assay was immunoSEQ multiplex PCR. Of about 85,000 clones in the sample, 91% were seen once. Material: peripheral blood, obtained in the first trimester of pregnancy. The TCR comes from a female donor with multiple sclerosis, enrolled in a pregnancy study. J is TRBJ2-7 and V is TRBV10-3; TRBD2 matches at 10 bases. The CDR3 sequence: CAILAGGTYEQYF. The CDR3 coding sequence is TGTGCCATCTTAGCGGGAGGAACGTACGAGCAGTACTTC.